The TCR beta chain under discussion was sequenced for a study of cytomegalovirus exposure and HLA in healthy donors. Study-wide background: HLA-typed donors were the source of around 85 million unique TCRs held in an early data release. Study outcomes and limitations: Altogether, 150 to 200 TCR beta chains were recorded as cytomegalovirus-associated.

13 Jbeta primers and 60 Vbeta primers were used for the PCR. Only in-frame clones appear in the TCRdb table, and some are missing; sequencing was by immunoSEQ multiplex PCR. Of tens of thousands of clones detected, about 72% appear once; the ten largest clones hold about 20%. CDR3 length equals 15 residues. V was shortened by 2 bases and J by 0 bases, with 8 bases between the two germline ends. Germline lookup yields CDR1 MNHEY and CDR2 SVGAGI. A note on this clone: Its matching antigen is unknown.

The rearrangement links TRBV6-5 to TRBJ1-3; no definite D call. The TCR comes from a man aged 35 to 55 in good health and CMV-seropositive. Sequences were obtained from PBMCs. The CDR3 region is CASSYGPSSGNTIYF. CDR3 DNA: TGTGCCAGCAGTTACGGCCCAAGCTCTGGAAACACCATATATTTT.